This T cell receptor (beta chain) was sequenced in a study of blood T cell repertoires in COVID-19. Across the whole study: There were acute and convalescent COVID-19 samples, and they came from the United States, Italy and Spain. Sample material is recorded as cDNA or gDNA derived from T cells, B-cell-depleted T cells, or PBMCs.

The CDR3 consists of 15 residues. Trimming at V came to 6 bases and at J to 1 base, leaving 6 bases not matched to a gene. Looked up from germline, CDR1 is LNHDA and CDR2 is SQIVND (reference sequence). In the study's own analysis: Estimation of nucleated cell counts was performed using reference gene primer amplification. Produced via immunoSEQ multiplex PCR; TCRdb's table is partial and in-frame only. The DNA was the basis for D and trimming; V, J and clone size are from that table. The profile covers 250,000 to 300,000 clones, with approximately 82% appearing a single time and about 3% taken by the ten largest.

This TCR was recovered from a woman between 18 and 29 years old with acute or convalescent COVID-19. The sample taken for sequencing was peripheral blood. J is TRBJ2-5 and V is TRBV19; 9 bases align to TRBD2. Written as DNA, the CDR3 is TGTGCCAGTAGCAATAGCGGGGGTATCCAAGAGACCCAGTACTTC. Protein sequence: CASSNSGGIQETQYF.